The source of this T cell receptor beta chain is a study of glioma-infiltrating T cells (TCRdb year 2016). Describing the broader study: Sequencing of TCR alpha- and beta-chain repertoires was performed on glioma tissue, on non-neoplastic brain tissue, and on matched peripheral blood mononuclear cells. To measure divergence between tissue and blood T-cell populations, each tissue-infiltrating repertoire was compared with the peripheral blood repertoire of the same patient. The paired cohort was made up of three low-grade glioma patients, under ten primary glioblastoma patients and three non-glioma patients who contributed non-neoplastic brain tissue.

The iRepertoire nested amplicon-rescue multiplex PCR (arm-PCR) platform was used to amplify TCR alpha and beta CDR3 regions from RNA. One-step reverse transcription and amplification used about 95-400 ng of tissue mRNA or PBMC total RNA as input. Following bead purification, Illumina adapters were added through a secondary multiplex PCR, and the libraries were then gel-purified between 200 and 400 bp. Libraries carried internal 6-nucleotide barcodes used for demultiplexing. Sequencing of libraries was performed on an Illumina MiSeq with 2x220 or 2x250 nucleotide paired-end reads. In the paper's pipeline: FLASH 1.2.11 was used to merge paired reads, and BWA-MEM then aligned the reads to the GRCh37 human genome before TRA and TRB reads were extracted. For V and J assignment, an IMGT-derived reference of cassette sequences and CDR3 motifs that included pseudogenes was used. Three-frame translation of reads was performed, and productive CDR3s were defined as those with a C...FGXG motif and no stop codons. A clonotype was defined as a unique combination of a V-J cassette pair and a CDR3 amino acid sequence. Hamming distance filtering was applied to reads, with thresholds set by the sequence error rate of each sample in mapped regions. The raw public reads went through TCRdb reprocessing: fastp at Q25, MiXCR clone calling, in-frame beta chains kept. CDR3 protein sequences are deduplicated, and each keeps its most common genes and DNA. Clone size and V and J calls follow TCRdb, not the original study. For this sample there are 150,000 to 200,000 distinct CDR3 sequences; approximately 30% appear just once. The top ten constitute 20% of the sample.

Study-wide findings and limitations: In non-neoplastic patients, VJ-independent divergence between tissue and blood fell below expectation, whereas in all gliomas, and especially in low-grade gliomas, the divergence rose above expectation. Very few CDR3 sequences were found to be shared between tissue and blood, and this scarcity was attributed to high CDR3 diversity and limited sampling. Group comparisons were based on small numbers of patients: three non-neoplastic, three low-grade glioma and 7 to 9 glioblastoma patients.

This clonotype has at least ten counts. Its antigen has not been determined. No base-level quality is on record; no much larger clone is a single base apart. V and J are truncated by 5 bases and 8 bases respectively, leaving an intervening sequence of 26 bases. From a lookup of the germline V gene (reference sequence), CDR1 and CDR2 are DFQATT and SNEGSKA. The CDR3 goes from the cysteine to the phenylalanine over 16 residues. Of the read, only the CDR3 DNA is kept; its 48 bases are in frame from base 1. Sample: glioma tissue, nonneoplastic brain tissue, or PBMCs (not recorded which). The chain employs TRBV20-1 and TRBJ2-3; TRBD2 is a possible D gene, resting on 6 matching bases. The TCR originated in a human donor with low-grade glioma or glioblastoma, undergoing nonglioma brain surgery, or in good health (not recorded which). CDR3 region: CSAPFAGTTLVATQYF. The DNA sequence follows: TGCAGTGCTCCCTTCGCGGGGACCACCCTAGTCGCTACGCAGTATTTT.